Following are 20 T cell receptor beta chains from one sample sequenced in a study of tumor-infiltrating lymphocytes in localized non-small cell lung cancer. Sequencing used immunoSEQ multiplex PCR; TCRdb keeps in-frame clones, though not all of them. The sample carries about 24,000 clones, approximately 59% recorded once. Specimen: lung tumor tissue. The receptors shown here come from a human donor with non-small cell lung cancer.

The chain couples TRBV6-1 to TRBJ2-5; D gene uncertain. CDR3 length equals 14 residues. CDR1 and CDR2 (germline): MNHNS, SASEGT. V lost 4 bases and J lost 0, with 9 bases in between. CDR3 DNA: TGTGCCAGCAGTGTTCGGGCATACCAAGAGACCCAGTACTTC. Translating gives CASSVRAYQETQYF.

The chain carries TRBV14 and TRBJ2-1; 10 bases are shared with TRBD2. The junction had 10 bases not matched to a gene; V was cut back by 4 bases and J by 4 bases. In germline, CDR1 is SGHDN, CDR2 FVKESK. This CDR3 comprises 17 residues. The CDR3 DNA follows: TGTGCCAGCAGCCTAGCAAGGGCTAGCGGGAGTTACAATGAGCAGTTCTTC. Amino acids: CASSLARASGSYNEQFF.

The chain combines TRBV4-2 with TRBJ2-2; D call uncertain. The V end lost 0 bases, the J end lost 1 base, and 9 bases lay between the germline ends. Germline V CDR1 and CDR2: LGHNA, YNFKEQ. The CDR3 has 16 amino acids. The CDR3 is CASSQELRENTGELFF. Here the CDR3 DNA reads TGTGCCAGCAGCCAAGAACTTAGGGAGAACACCGGGGAGCTGTTTTTT.

The rearrangement uses TRBV19 and TRBJ1-2; no clear D gene. V was clipped by 3 bases and J by 0 bases, with 11 bases between them. CDR3 size: 15 residues. Germline assignment: CDR1 LNHDA and CDR2 SQIVND (reference sequence). The CDR3 DNA sequence: TGTGCCAGTAGTATTCCCGGTGCCGCTAACTATGGCTACACCTTC. Protein sequence: CASSIPGAANYGYTF.

The gene calls are TRBV27 and TRBJ2-1, with 8 bases matching TRBD1. From germline, CDR1 is MNHEY and CDR2 SMNVEV (reference sequence). The CDR3 spans 16 residues. The ends lost 5 bases at V and 6 bases at J; junction bases unmatched: 12. CDR3 sequence: CASSRWRSDRGNEQFF. DNA for the CDR3: TGTGCCAGCAGTAGATGGCGAAGTGACAGGGGCAATGAGCAGTTCTTC.

V usage is TRBV6-5 and J usage is TRBJ2-2; D unresolved. Germline V gives CDR1 MNHEY, CDR2 SVGAGI. V gave up 8 bases and J gave up 5 bases, with 12 bases separating them. The CDR3 extends over 13 amino acids. CDR3 nucleotide sequence: TGTGCCAGCGCCAGGAGAGTGACCGGGGAGCTGTTTTTT. Encoded protein: CASARRVTGELFF.

This clone was observed a few times. The V gene is TRBV20-1, the J gene TRBJ2-5, with D unclear. CDR1 and CDR2 from the germline V gene are DFQATT and SNEGSKA (reference sequence). This CDR3 spans 11 amino acids. Trimming cost V 0 bases and J 7 bases, with 6 bases left between them. The DNA for the CDR3 is TGCAGTGCTAGAGAGCGCAGGACCCAGTACTTC. It is translated as CSARERRTQYF.

The chain employs TRBV13 and TRBJ1-2; perhaps TRBD1 as D (6 bases). The germline V and J ends were trimmed by 5 bases and 3 bases, with 10 bases remaining between them. CDR3 length: 13 residues. Germline V lookup: CDR1 PRHDT, CDR2 FYEKMQ (reference sequence). The chain's CDR3 is CASSLYRDYGYTF. Here the CDR3 DNA reads TGTGCCAGCAGCCTATACAGGGACTATGGCTACACCTTC.

The chain joins TRBV19 to TRBJ1-1, with TRBD1 as a possible D gene (6 bases). V lost 7 bases to trimming and J lost 0 bases, with 12 bases between them. The CDR3 covers 14 residues. Germline V gene data show CDR1 as LNHDA and CDR2 as SQIVND (reference sequence). CDR3 loop: CASMRRGMNTEAFF. The CDR3 DNA sequence: TGTGCCAGTATGAGAAGGGGGATGAACACTGAAGCTTTCTTT.

This rearrangement joins TRBV11-2 to TRBJ2-3, with 9 bases aligning to TRBD2. V lost 4 bases and J lost 4; bases outside the gene matches: 9. This CDR3 has 16 amino acids. CDR1 is SGHAT, CDR2 FQNNGV, per germline. The CDR3, as DNA: TGTGCCAGCAGCTCTAGGGCGGGAGGGCCCGCAGATACGCAGTATTTT. This gives the protein CASSSRAGGPADTQYF.

The chain recombines TRBV6-1 with TRBJ2-1; no clear D gene. Trimming took 8 bases from V and 8 from J, leaving 22 bases between them. Germline-derived CDR1 and CDR2 are MNHNS and SASEGT. The CDR3 is 15 residues long. The CDR3 is CASQDTWGLQDEQFF. CDR3 nucleotides: TGTGCCAGCCAAGATACCTGGGGTCTTCAAGATGAGCAGTTCTTC.

V is TRBV5-1 and J is TRBJ2-5, with D perhaps given as TRBD1 or TRBD2 (6 bases each). Germline V gene data show CDR1 as SGHRS and CDR2 as YFSETQ. The CDR3 has 16 amino acids. With 4 bases removed from V and 5 bases from J, the gap between germline ends came to 21 bases. CDR3 bases: TGCGCCAGCAGCAGTAGGACGGGGGCCCGGGGGGAGACCCAGTACTTC. Translating gives CASSSRTGARGETQYF. The whole variable domain, remainder taken from reference TRBV5-1 and TRBJ2-5, is KAGVTQTPRYLIKTRGQQVTLSCSPISGHRSVSWYQQTPGQGLQFLFEYFSETQRNKGNFPGRFSGRQFSNSRSEMNVSTLELGDSALYLCASSSRTGARGETQYFGPGTRLLVL.

V gene TRBV28 combines with J gene TRBJ1-4, with 9 bases fitting TRBD1. This CDR3 contains 13 residues. Germline values: CDR1 MDHEN, CDR2 SYDVKM. The V and J ends lost 2 bases and 12 bases, in that order; junction bases with no gene match: 4. CDR3 nucleotides: TGTGCCAGCAGTTTAATGGGACAGGGTCAACTGTTTTTT. This sequence encodes CASSLMGQGQLFF. The whole variable domain, filled in from reference TRBV28 and TRBJ1-4, reads DVKVTQSSRYLVKRTGEKVFLECVQDMDHENMFWYRQDPGLGLRLIYFSYDVKMKEKGDIPEGYSVSREKKERFSLILESASTNQTSMYLCASSLMGQGQLFFGSGTQLSVL.

V gene TRBV4-2 combines with J gene TRBJ1-3, with D perhaps matching TRBD1 (5 bases). Trimming took 5 bases from V and 0 from J, leaving 17 bases between them. The CDR3 is made up of 17 amino acids. Germline CDR1 and CDR2: LGHNA and YNFKEQ. The CDR3 region has the DNA TGTGCCAGCAGCAGCCGGGACTCAAGACACTCTGGAAACACCATATATTTT. Residues: CASSSRDSRHSGNTIYF.

The V gene is TRBV7-3, the J gene TRBJ2-1, with 8 bases fitting TRBD1. Losses at the gene ends were 6 bases for V and 7 bases for J; bases not matched to a gene: 5. Per the germline V gene, CDR1 is SGHTA and CDR2 is FQGTGA. This CDR3 spans 13 amino acids. Here the CDR3 reads CASSQGALNEQFF. Here the CDR3 DNA reads TGTGCCAGCAGTCAGGGGGCCCTGAATGAGCAGTTCTTC.

The rearrangement joins TRBV4-1 to TRBJ2-7, with a tentative D call TRBD1 (6 bases). The CDR3 contains 15 residues. The germline gives CDR1 MGHRA, CDR2 YSYEKL. Trimming took off 1 base at V and 7 bases at J, with 17 bases between the two ends. The CDR3 coding sequence is TGCGCCAGCAGCCAAGGAGGGGGACGGGCCGTTGAGCAGTACTTC. Its translation is CASSQGGGRAVEQYF.

This clone appeared a few times. The chain employs TRBV9 and TRBJ2-1, with D perhaps matching TRBD1 (6 bases). Germline-derived CDR1 and CDR2 are SGDLS and YYNGEE. V lost 6 bases and J lost 7, with 11 bases in between. CDR3 length equals 12 residues. This chain's CDR3 is CASTGGGNEQFF. The CDR3 DNA reads as TGTGCCAGCACTGGGGGCGGGAATGAGCAGTTCTTC.

This chain uses TRBV2 with TRBJ2-5; the D gene is possibly TRBD1 (5 bases). The CDR3 sequence is 14 residues long. The germline gives CDR1 SNHLY, CDR2 FYNNEI. V was clipped by 5 bases and J by 1 base, with 11 bases between them. CDR3 sequence reads: CASSSQGTQETQYF. The DNA of the CDR3 is TGTGCCAGCAGTTCCCAGGGAACCCAAGAGACCCAGTACTTC.

The gene calls are TRBV19 and TRBJ2-7, with 11 bases matching TRBD2. With V trimmed by 6 bases and J by 1 base, 2 bases remained unmatched. This CDR3 spans 14 amino acids. CDR1 and CDR2 (germline): LNHDA, SQIVND (reference sequence). The CDR3 DNA reads as TGTGCCAGTAGGACTAGCGGGGCGTCCTACGAGCAGTACTTC. Translated, it gives CASRTSGASYEQYF.

In its sample, this clone was seen once. This chain joins TRBV5-1 and TRBJ2-5; D is ambiguous. The germline V gene has CDR1 SGHRS and CDR2 YFSETQ. The CDR3 consists of 14 residues. Trimming shortened V by 0 bases and J by 3 bases, and 9 bases separated the two germline ends. The CDR3 region is CASSLALNEETQYF. The CDR3 region has the DNA TGCGCCAGCAGCTTGGCTCTAAATGAAGAGACCCAGTACTTC. Supplemented by reference TRBV5-1 and TRBJ2-5, the full variable domain reads KAGVTQTPRYLIKTRGQQVTLSCSPISGHRSVSWYQQTPGQGLQFLFEYFSETQRNKGNFPGRFSGRQFSNSRSEMNVSTLELGDSALYLCASSLALNEETQYFGPGTRLLVL.